These T cell receptor beta chains were read from a single sample in a study of lymphopenia after photon versus proton radiotherapy. The data were produced by immunoSEQ multiplex PCR, yet TCRdb's version contains in-frame clones alone and is incomplete. The data hold around 42,000 clones, with 85% observed a single time. The source material was peripheral blood, sampled from a patient treated with photon-based radiotherapy. The receptor set was obtained from a middle-aged man with gastric cancer. Each CDR3 is given with its conserved first and last residue. Fields, in order: V gene, D gene, J gene, clone size, CDR3 protein, CDR3 DNA. A D gene is named only where the DNA matches it firmly. Some rows mark clone size as missing; the rest say once, few, many or name a class of expanded clone.

TRBV7-6	-	TRBJ1-4	-	CASSLAETDEKLFF	TGTGCCAGCAGCTTAGCCGAGACTGATGAAAAACTGTTTTTT
TRBV7-9	-	TRBJ1-2	once	CASSVGRFYGYTF	TGTGCCAGCAGCGTAGGACGATTCTATGGCTACACCTTC
TRBV19	-	TRBJ1-1	-	CASSIEAGNTEAFF	TGTGCCAGTAGTATAGAGGCGGGGAACACTGAAGCTTTCTTT
TRBV7-6	-	TRBJ1-6	-	CASSTGITLHF	TGTGCCAGCAGCACCGGGATCACCCTCCACTTT
TRBV9	TRBD1	TRBJ2-7	-	CASSVGGSQGDEQYF	TGTGCCAGCAGCGTAGGAGGGTCCCAGGGGGACGAGCAGTACTTC
TRBV18	TRBD1	TRBJ1-1	once	CASSLGAQGAAEAFF	TGTGCCAGCTCTCTTGGGGCACAGGGGGCCGCTGAAGCTTTCTTT
TRBV5-1	TRBD1	TRBJ1-5	-	CASSPGQGQPQHF	TGCGCCAGCAGCCCGGGACAGGGCCAGCCCCAGCATTTT
TRBV7-2	TRBD1	TRBJ1-4	-	CASSLDRGGKLFF	TGTGCCAGCAGCTTAGACAGGGGAGGAAAACTGTTTTTT
TRBV5-1	TRBD1	TRBJ1-5	-	CASSWDRDQPQHF	TGCGCCAGCAGCTGGGACAGGGATCAGCCCCAGCATTTT
TRBV21-1	-	TRBJ2-3	once	CASSKGRDPLTPTDTQYF	TGTGCCAGCAGCAAAGGCCGGGACCCTCTTACCCCCACAGATACGCAGTATTTT
TRBV5-4	-	TRBJ2-1	-	CASSLARTGGAGGPRFF	TGTGCCAGCAGCTTGGCCAGGACAGGGGGAGCGGGGGGGCCTCGGTTCTTC
TRBV4-3	-	TRBJ2-3	-	CASSQGVGTKQDTQYF	TGCGCCAGCAGCCAAGGGGTAGGGACCAAGCAAGATACGCAGTATTTT
TRBV23-1	-	TRBJ2-4	-	CASSQGRQVAKNIQYF	TGCGCCAGCAGTCAGGGTCGACAGGTTGCCAAAAACATTCAGTACTTC
TRBV25-1	-	TRBJ1-4	-	CASTDGHNEKLFF	TGTGCCAGCACCGATGGCCATAATGAAAAACTGTTTTTT
TRBV13	-	TRBJ1-1	-	CASSLGALFHMNTEAFF	TGTGCCAGCAGCTTAGGAGCCCTGTTTCATATGAACACTGAAGCTTTCTTT
TRBV6-5	-	TRBJ2-5	-	CASSYHGSEAVGTQYF	TGTGCCAGCAGTTACCATGGCTCGGAAGCGGTGGGGACCCAGTACTTC
TRBV20-1	-	TRBJ1-2	few	CSASGVGYTF	TGCAGTGCTAGCGGAGTGGGCTACACCTTC
TRBV21-1	-	TRBJ1-3	once	CASSTCGWSRSGNTIYF	TGTGCCAGCAGCACCTGTGGATGGTCCCGCTCTGGAAACACCATATATTTT
TRBV11-3	TRBD2	TRBJ2-5	-	CASSTHSGGKGTQYF	TGTGCCAGCAGCACCCATAGCGGGGGCAAAGGGACCCAGTACTTC